The 14 T cell receptor beta chains listed next were all sequenced from one sample in a study of T-cell memory formation after mild COVID-19. Using its own MiXCR run on the 5' RACE reads, TCRdb lists one record per CDR3 protein. Of approximately 110,000 distinct CDR3 sequences listed, 22% are singletons. Specimen: PBMCs or a T cell subset sorted from them (not recorded which). These receptors were taken from a man between 18 and 29 years old who had mild COVID-19 (a few samples of this study predate the infection). Cell type and time point are not known.

This clonotype was observed a handful of times. The chain combines TRBV6-5 with TRBJ1-2; D is unclear. Trimming removed 2 bases at V and 5 bases at J, with 9 bases between. Germline V CDR1 and CDR2: MNHEY, SVGAGI. CDR3 length equals 13 residues. CDR3 coding DNA: TGTGCCAGCAGTTACGGCGGTTTTTATGGCTACACCTTC. This sequence encodes CASSYGGFYGYTF.

The chain has TRBV11-2 and TRBJ2-1; no clear D. The CDR3 is 16 amino acids. The germline V gene encodes CDR1 SGHAT and CDR2 FQNNGV. Trimming shortened V by 4 bases and J by 5 bases, and 18 bases separated the two germline ends. In DNA form, the CDR3 reads TGTGCCAGCAGCTCCCCCTCCACTGCCCTAAACAATGAGCAGTTCTTC. Encoded protein: CASSSPSTALNNEQFF.

This sequence joins TRBV7-9 and TRBJ2-1; D call uncertain. V was cut by 5 bases and J by 3 bases, with 14 bases left in between. This CDR3 is 15 amino acids long. Germline CDR1 and CDR2: SEHNR and FQNEAQ (reference sequence). The CDR3 DNA sequence: TGTGCCAGCAGCCCCGGACGGCGTGGCTACAATGAGCAGTTCTTC. Translating gives CASSPGRRGYNEQFF.

V is TRBV18 and J is TRBJ2-7; weak D call: TRBD1 (6 bases). V lost 1 base and J 3 bases, leaving 19 bases between the germline ends. CDR3 length: 17 amino acids. Per germline, CDR1 KGHSH and CDR2 LQKENI. CDR3 nucleotide sequence: TGTGCCAGCTCACCACTCTTAACGGACAGCCGATTCTACGAGCAGTACGTC. It is translated as CASSPLLTDSRFYEQYV.

The sample holds a few counts of this clonotype. The CDR3 bases are TGTGCCAGCAGCCAAGAAGGAATGGAGGGGGACCACTATGGCTACACCTTC. Its translation is CASSQEGMEGDHYGYTF. This chain joins TRBV3-1 and TRBJ1-2, with D possibly matching TRBD1 (6 bases). The germline V gene encodes CDR1 LGHDT and CDR2 YNNKEL (reference sequence). There are 17 residues in the CDR3. Deletions cut 0 bases from V and 3 bases from J, with 17 bases between.

This clonotype was found many times. V gene TRBV28 combines with J gene TRBJ2-7; D is perhaps TRBD2 (5 bases). Trimming pared 5 bases from V and 3 bases from J, leaving 14 bases between. CDR1 is MDHEN and CDR2 is SYDVKM in the germline V gene. The CDR3 sequence is 14 residues long. CDR3 in amino acids: CASSMAGRIYEQYV. The CDR3 nucleotides are TGTGCCAGCAGTATGGCGGGCAGGATCTACGAGCAGTACGTC.

The sample holds a few counts of this clonotype. The chain carries TRBV7-9 and TRBJ1-2; D is possibly TRBD1 (5 bases). The CDR3 totals 16 residues. Germline V gives CDR1 SEHNR, CDR2 FQNEAQ (reference sequence). The V and J ends lost 5 bases and 0 bases respectively, with 16 bases between them. The CDR3 sequence is CASSPWGDHSNYGYTF. For the CDR3, the DNA is TGTGCCAGCAGCCCCTGGGGGGATCATTCTAACTATGGCTACACCTTC.

The J gene is TRBJ2-7, the V gene TRBV6-5, with D perhaps matching TRBD1 or TRBD2 (6 bases each). This CDR3 comprises 14 residues. Trimming took 2 bases from V and 5 from J, leaving 13 bases between them. Germline values: CDR1 MNHEY, CDR2 SVGAGI. The CDR3 DNA is TGTGCCAGCAGTTACGGAGGGGGGATGGACGAGCAGTACTTC. Translation: CASSYGGGMDEQYF.

This clonotype appeared a few times. The rearrangement joins TRBV7-6 to TRBJ2-3; 8 bases are a match to TRBD1. CDR1 and CDR2 (germline): SGHVS, FNYEAQ. V dropped 5 bases and J dropped 5; count of bases not matched to a gene: 9. This CDR3 is built from 15 residues. CDR3 sequence: CASSATGGRGDTQYF. CDR3 bases: TGTGCCAGCAGCGCAACAGGGGGAAGAGGAGATACGCAGTATTTT.

This clonotype has only a few counts. V gene TRBV5-1 combines with J gene TRBJ2-7; 13 bases align to TRBD2. V was clipped by 6 bases and J by 0 bases; unmatched bases: 21. The CDR3 is made up of 21 amino acids. The germline V gene encodes CDR1 SGHRS and CDR2 YFSETQ. CDR3 loop: CASILSPQWGTSGTGSYEQYF. The CDR3 coding sequence is TGCGCCAGCATTCTCAGTCCGCAGTGGGGGACTAGCGGGACCGGCTCCTACGAGCAGTACTTC.

The chain combines TRBV5-5 with TRBJ1-1; D is unresolved. The germline V gene has CDR1 SGHKS and CDR2 YYEKEE (reference sequence). The V end lost 1 base, the J end lost 3 bases, and 4 bases lay between the germline ends. This CDR3 region has 12 residues. The CDR3 region is CASSLYDTEAFF. CDR3 coding DNA: TGTGCCAGCAGCTTGTACGACACTGAAGCTTTCTTT.

This chain joins TRBV15 and TRBJ2-1; D gene ambiguous. The CDR3 consists of 13 residues. V was clipped by 6 bases and J by 7 bases, with 13 bases between them. Germline V gene sequence: CDR1 LNHNV, CDR2 YYDKDF (reference sequence). The CDR3 spells CATSPANTNEQFF. The CDR3 bases are TGTGCCACCAGTCCGGCCAACACTAATGAGCAGTTCTTC.

The chain couples TRBV7-2 to TRBJ1-2, with no clear D. Germline CDR1 is SGHTA and CDR2 is FQGNSA. The CDR3 is 14 residues long. V was clipped by 3 bases and J by 6 bases, with 14 bases between them. CDR3 loop: CASSFNRVGDGYTF. DNA of the CDR3: TGTGCCAGCAGCTTCAACCGGGTTGGGGATGGCTACACCTTC.

This chain joins TRBV4-2 and TRBJ2-7; the D gene could be TRBD1 or TRBD2 (7 bases each). The ends were cut back, 1 base at V and 3 bases at J, with 13 bases in the middle. Germline V CDR1 and CDR2: LGHNA, YNFKEQ. The CDR3 contains 15 residues. CDR3 bases: TGTGCCAGCAGCCAAGTGGGAGGGGGCAACTACGAGCAGTACTTC. Encoded protein: CASSQVGGGNYEQYF.